This T cell receptor beta chain was identified in a study of identifying expanded T cells in peripheral blood. On this clone itself: What it recognizes is unknown.

Healthy donors had no documented immune events, such as infections, while sampled. Clones were sequenced by immunoSEQ multiplex PCR, and TCRdb holds only the in-frame ones, with some missing. The sample includes 90,000 to 110,000 clones, roughly 90% of them seen just once. The CDR3 contains 14 residues. The trim removed 5 bases at V and 7 bases at J, leaving 7 bases unmatched. Germline CDR1 and CDR2: MNHNY and SVGAGI (reference sequence). Study outcomes and limitations: Variance in clone template counts between approximately two-week samples significantly increased with total template count across all healthy donors. Differentially abundant clones: 1 to 1.5 between replicates, approximately 15 at around 14 days, 19 to 20 at four.

The chain employs TRBV6-6 and TRBJ1-4; 7 positions agree with TRBD1. The sample comprised blood. The clonotype was recovered from a person between 18 and 75 years old in good health. CDR3 protein: CASSQDRIGEKLFF. CDR3 DNA: TGTGCCAGCAGTCAGGACAGGATCGGTGAAAAACTGTTTTTT.